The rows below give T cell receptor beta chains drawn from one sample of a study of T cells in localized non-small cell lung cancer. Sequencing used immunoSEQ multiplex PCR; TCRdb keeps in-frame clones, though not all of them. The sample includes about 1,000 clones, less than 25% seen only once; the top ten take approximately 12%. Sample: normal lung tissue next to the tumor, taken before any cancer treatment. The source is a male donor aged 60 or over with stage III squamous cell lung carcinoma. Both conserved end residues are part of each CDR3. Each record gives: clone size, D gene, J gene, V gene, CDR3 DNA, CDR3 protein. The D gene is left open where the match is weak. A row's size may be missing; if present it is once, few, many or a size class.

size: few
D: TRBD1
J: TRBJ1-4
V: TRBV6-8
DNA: TGTGCCAGCACAGACAGGGTGAATGAAAAACTGTTTTTT
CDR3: CASTDRVNEKLFF

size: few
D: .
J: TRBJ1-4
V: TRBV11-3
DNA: TGTGCCAGCAGCCCATCGCCGGGACCCTCATCCATACTGTTTTTT
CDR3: CASSPSPGPSSILFF

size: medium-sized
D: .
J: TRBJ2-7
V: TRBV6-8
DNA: TGTGCCATCAGTCGCCCGCGGGCTCACCCCGTGGACGAGCAGTACTTC
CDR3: CAISRPRAHPVDEQYF

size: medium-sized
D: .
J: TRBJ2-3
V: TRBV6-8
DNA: TGTGCCAGCAGTTACTCGAGCCCAGATACGCAGTATTTT
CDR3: CASSYSSPDTQYF

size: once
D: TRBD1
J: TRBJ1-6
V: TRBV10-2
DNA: TGCGCCAGCAGTAACCTCGACAGGGCCTATTCACCCCTCCACTTT
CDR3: CASSNLDRAYSPLHF

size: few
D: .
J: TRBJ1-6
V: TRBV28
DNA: TGTGCCAGCACGGGGAGCTCCTATAATTCACCCCTCCACTTT
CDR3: CASTGSSYNSPLHF

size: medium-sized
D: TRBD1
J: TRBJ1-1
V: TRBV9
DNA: TGTGCCAGCAGCGTAGTTTCAGGGGGCACTGAAGCTTTCTTT
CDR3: CASSVVSGGTEAFF

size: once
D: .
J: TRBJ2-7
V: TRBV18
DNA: TGTGCCAGCTCACTGGGAGAAGACGAGCAGTACTTC
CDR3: CASSLGEDEQYF

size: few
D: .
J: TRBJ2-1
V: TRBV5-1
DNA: TGCGCCAGCAGCGGAAGCAGTCCCTACAATGAGCAGTTCTTC
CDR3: CASSGSSPYNEQFF

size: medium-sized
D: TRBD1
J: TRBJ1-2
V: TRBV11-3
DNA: TGTGCCAGCAGCTACTTGGGACAGGCTAACTATGGCTACACCTTC
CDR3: CASSYLGQANYGYTF

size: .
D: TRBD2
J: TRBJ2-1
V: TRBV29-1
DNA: TGCAGCGTTGACGGGCCGGGACTATACAATGAGCAGTTCTTC
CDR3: CSVDGPGLYNEQFF

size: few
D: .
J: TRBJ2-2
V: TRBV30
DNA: TGTGCCTGGAGTCGGGACAACACCGGGGAGCTGTTTTTT
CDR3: CAWSRDNTGELFF

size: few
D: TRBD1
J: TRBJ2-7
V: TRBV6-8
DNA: TGTGCCAGCAGCGTCTGGGGACAGGGACCCTACGAGCAGTACTTC
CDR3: CASSVWGQGPYEQYF

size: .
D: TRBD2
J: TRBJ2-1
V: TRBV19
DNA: TGTGCCAGCGGGACTAGCGGGAACAATGAGCAGTTCTTC
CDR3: CASGTSGNNEQFF

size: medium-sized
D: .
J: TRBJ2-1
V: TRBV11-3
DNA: TGTGCCAGCAGCCGACGTCCCGTTAGGAATGAGCAGTTCTTC
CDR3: CASSRRPVRNEQFF

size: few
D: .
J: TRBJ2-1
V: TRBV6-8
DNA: TGTGCCATCAGCCCAGAGGGTTACAATGAGCAGTTCTTC
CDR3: CAISPEGYNEQFF

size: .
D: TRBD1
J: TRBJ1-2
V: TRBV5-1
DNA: TGCGCCAGCAGCTACGATAGGGGGCTAGTAGGTGGCTACACCTTC
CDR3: CASSYDRGLVGGYTF

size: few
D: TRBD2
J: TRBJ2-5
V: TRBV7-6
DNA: TGTGCCAGCAGCAGGGGGGTAGCGGGGCAAGGGGCCCAGTACTTC
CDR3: CASSRGVAGQGAQYF

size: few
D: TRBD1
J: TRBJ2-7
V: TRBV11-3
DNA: TGTGCCAGCAGCTTAACCGGGACAGGGGGCACAGTGGGACTCGAGCAGTACTTC
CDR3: CASSLTGTGGTVGLEQYF

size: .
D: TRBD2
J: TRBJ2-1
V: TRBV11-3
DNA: TGTGCCAGCAGCTTAGATAGCGGGGGGTACAATGAGCAGTTCTTC
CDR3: CASSLDSGGYNEQFF

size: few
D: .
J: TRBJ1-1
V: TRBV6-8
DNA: .
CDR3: CASSYFGAGGDTEAFF

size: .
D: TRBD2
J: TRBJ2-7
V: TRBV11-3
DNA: TGTGCCAGCAGCTTAGGACTAGCGTCCTACGAGCAGTACTTC
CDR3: CASSLGLASYEQYF

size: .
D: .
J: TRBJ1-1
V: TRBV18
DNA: TGTGCCAGCTCACCAGACCCGGGGGGAGTGAACACTGAAGCTTTCTTT
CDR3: CASSPDPGGVNTEAFF

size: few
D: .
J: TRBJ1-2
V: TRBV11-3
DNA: TGTGCCAGCAGCTTAGTCCTGGAAGGTAGCTATGGCTACACCTTC
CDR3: CASSLVLEGSYGYTF

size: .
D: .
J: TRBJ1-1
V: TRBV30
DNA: TGTGCCTGGAGTGGGGATTCCATACGGGGTGAAGCTTTCTTT
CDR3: CAWSGDSIRGEAFF

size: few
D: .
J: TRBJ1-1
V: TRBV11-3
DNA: TGTGCCAGCAGCTTAGAGGGAACGGGAATGAACACTGAAGCTTTCTTT
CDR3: CASSLEGTGMNTEAFF

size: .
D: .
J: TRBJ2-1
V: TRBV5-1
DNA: TGCGCCAGCGTCGGGCAGGGGAGAGAAAGTGAGCAGTTCTTC
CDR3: CASVGQGRESEQFF

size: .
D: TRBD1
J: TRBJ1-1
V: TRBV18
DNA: TGTGCCAGCTCACCTTACTTGGGACAGGGGGCCGGAGTGACTGAAGCTTTCTTT
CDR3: CASSPYLGQGAGVTEAFF

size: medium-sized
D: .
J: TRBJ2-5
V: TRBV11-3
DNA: TGTGCCAGCAGCGCCCCGACGGAAGAGCGGACTCTCTACTTC
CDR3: CASSAPTEERTLYF

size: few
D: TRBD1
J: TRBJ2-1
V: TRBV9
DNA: TGTGCCAGCAGCGATTCGAGGGACAGCCCTTACAATGAGCAGTTCTTC
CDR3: CASSDSRDSPYNEQFF

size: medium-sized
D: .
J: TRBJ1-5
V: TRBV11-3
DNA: TGTGCCAGCAGCTTAGGCGGAGTCGGTCAGCCCCAGCATTTT
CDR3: CASSLGGVGQPQHF

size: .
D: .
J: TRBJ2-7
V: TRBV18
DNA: TGTGCCAGCTCCGGCCGCCGCACCTACGAGCAGTACTTC
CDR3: CASSGRRTYEQYF

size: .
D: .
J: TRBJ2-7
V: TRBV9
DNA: TGTGCCAGCGACAGCACCCCTCGATACGAGCAGTACTTC
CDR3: CASDSTPRYEQYF

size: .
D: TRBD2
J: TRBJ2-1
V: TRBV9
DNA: TGTGCCAGCAGCGTAGCTAGCGGGATTGATCCCGGCTCCTACAATGAGCAGTTCTTC
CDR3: CASSVASGIDPGSYNEQFF

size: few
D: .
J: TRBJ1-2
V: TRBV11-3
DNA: TGTGCCAGCAGCTTGGGGAGACAGGTGATTAACTATGGCTACACCTTC
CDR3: CASSLGRQVINYGYTF

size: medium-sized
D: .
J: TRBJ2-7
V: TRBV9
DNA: TGTGCCAGCAGTGAGGTTCCAGGGATAGTCGACGAGCAGTACTTC
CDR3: CASSEVPGIVDEQYF

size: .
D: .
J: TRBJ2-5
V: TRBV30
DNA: TGTGCCTGGAGTAAACCCGGGACAGAGACCCAGTACTTC
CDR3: CAWSKPGTETQYF

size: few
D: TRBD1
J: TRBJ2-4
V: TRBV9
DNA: TGTGCCAGCAGCGTAGACCCGGGAGACAGGGGAAACATTCAGTACTTC
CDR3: CASSVDPGDRGNIQYF

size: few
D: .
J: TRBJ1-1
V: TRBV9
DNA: TGTGCCAGCAGCCCCGGAACCCTAGGGGACACTGAAGCTTTCTTT
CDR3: CASSPGTLGDTEAFF

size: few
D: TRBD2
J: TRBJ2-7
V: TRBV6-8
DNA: TGTGCCAGCAGTTACCTGACTAGCGGGGGCTACGAGCAGTACTTC
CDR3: CASSYLTSGGYEQYF

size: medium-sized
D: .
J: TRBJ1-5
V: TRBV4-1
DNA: TGCGCCAGCAGCCAGAGGGACGTTAGCAATCAGCCCCAGCATTTT
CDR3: CASSQRDVSNQPQHF